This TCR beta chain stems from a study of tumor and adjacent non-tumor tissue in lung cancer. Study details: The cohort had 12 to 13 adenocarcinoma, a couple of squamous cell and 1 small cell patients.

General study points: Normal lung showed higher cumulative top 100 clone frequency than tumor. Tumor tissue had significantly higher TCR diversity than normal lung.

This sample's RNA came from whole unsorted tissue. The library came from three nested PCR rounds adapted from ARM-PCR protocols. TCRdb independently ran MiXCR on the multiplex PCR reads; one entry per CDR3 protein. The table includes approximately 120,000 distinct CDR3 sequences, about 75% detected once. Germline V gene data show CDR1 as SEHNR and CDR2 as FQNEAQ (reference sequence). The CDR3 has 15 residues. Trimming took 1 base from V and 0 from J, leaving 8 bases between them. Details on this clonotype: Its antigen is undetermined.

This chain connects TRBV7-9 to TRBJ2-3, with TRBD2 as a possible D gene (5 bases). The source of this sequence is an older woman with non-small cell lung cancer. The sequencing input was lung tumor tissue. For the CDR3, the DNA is TGTGCCAGCAGCTTAGGGAGGACCAGCACAGATACGCAGTATTTT. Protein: CASSLGRTSTDTQYF. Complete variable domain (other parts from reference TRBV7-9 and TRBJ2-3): DTGVSQNPRHKITKRGQNVTFRCDPISEHNRLYWYRQTLGQGPEFLTYFQNEAQLEKSRLLSDRFSAERPKGSFSTLEIQRTEQGDSAMYLCASSLGRTSTDTQYFGPGTRLTVL.